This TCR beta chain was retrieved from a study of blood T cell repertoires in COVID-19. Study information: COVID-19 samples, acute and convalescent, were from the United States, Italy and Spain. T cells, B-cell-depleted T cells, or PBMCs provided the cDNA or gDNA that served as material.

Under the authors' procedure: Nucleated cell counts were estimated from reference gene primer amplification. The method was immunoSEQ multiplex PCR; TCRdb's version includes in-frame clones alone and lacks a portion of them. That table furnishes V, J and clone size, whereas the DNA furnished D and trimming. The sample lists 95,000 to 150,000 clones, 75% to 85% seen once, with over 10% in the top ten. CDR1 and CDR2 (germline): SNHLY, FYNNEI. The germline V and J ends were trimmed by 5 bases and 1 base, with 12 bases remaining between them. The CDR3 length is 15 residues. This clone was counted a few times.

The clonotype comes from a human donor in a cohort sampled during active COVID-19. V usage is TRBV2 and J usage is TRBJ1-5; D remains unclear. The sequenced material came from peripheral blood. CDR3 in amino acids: CASSPLRESNQPQHF. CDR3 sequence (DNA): TGTGCCAGCAGTCCTCTTCGGGAGAGCAATCAGCCCCAGCATTTT.